This TCR beta chain is drawn from a study of regulatory T cells in long-lasting Graves disease. Time point meaning: newly diagnosed GD, antithyroid drugs for less than 3 months. PBMC-derived RNA was used for the TCR library. The ends lost 6 bases at V and 4 bases at J; junction bases unmatched: 8. This CDR3 contains 14 residues. Both iRepertoire HTBI primers and Arm-PCR of CDR3 regions were used to build the TCR beta libraries. MiXCR, applied by TCRdb to the multiplex PCR reads, yields one record per CDR3 protein. The data show around 500,000 distinct CDR3 sequences, more than 10% seen once. This clonotype appeared many times. A further study also used this sample, focusing on T cells in Graves' hyperthyroidism and ophthalmopathy.

The chain employs TRBV12-3 or TRBV12-4 and TRBJ2-5, with 7 bases matching TRBD1. The sequencing here drew on peripheral blood mononuclear cells (PBMCs), taken at new diagnosis, from a patient treated with antithyroid drugs. This TCR was sampled from a woman under 40 with Graves disease. The CDR3 DNA sequence: TGTGCCAGCAGATCAGACAGGGCCGGAGAGACCCAGTACTTC. Its translation: CASRSDRAGETQYF.